This T cell receptor beta chain was retrieved from a study of cytomegalovirus exposure and HLA in healthy donors. Notes on the study in general: In an earlier analysis, in some 600 donors, most V segments appeared productive either ~87% or ~30% of the time.

In regard to this clone: Its target is unknown.

It was with 60 Vbeta and 13 Jbeta primers that the PCR ran. Using immunoSEQ multiplex PCR, the repertoire was profiled, and TCRdb retains in-frame clones only, with some absent. The sample has about 94,000 clones; around 73% are singletons. The receptor's source is a woman aged 60-75 years in good health and CMV-seronegative. Sequenced input: PBMCs.

This CDR3 is CASSLVLNNEQFF. The CDR3, as DNA: TGTGCCAGCAGCTTAGTTCTAAACAATGAGCAGTTCTTC. The rearrangement links TRBV7-2 to TRBJ2-1, with D uncertain. The CDR3 length is 13 residues. Per the germline V gene, CDR1 is SGHTA and CDR2 is FQGNSA. V lost 1 base to trimming and J lost 5 bases, with 6 bases between them.